This is a list of T cell receptor beta chains from one sample in a study of blood T cell repertoires in COVID-19. Only in-frame clones appear in the TCRdb table, and some are missing; sequencing was by immunoSEQ multiplex PCR. Among about 160,000 clones listed, 82% were seen once. The sample taken for sequencing was peripheral blood. These receptor sequences come from a woman between 40 and 55 years old with COVID-19, enrolled during active disease. The CDR3 runs from the conserved cysteine through the conserved F or W. D genes are given only for firm matches. For some rows the clone size is stated as once, few or many, or as a class when expanded; others skip it.

D: -
J: TRBJ2-3
V: TRBV6-1
size: -
DNA: TGTGCCAGCAGTCAAGCTTACACAGATACGCAGTATTTT
CDR3: CASSQAYTDTQYF

D: TRBD1
J: TRBJ2-1
V: TRBV2
size: -
DNA: TGTGCCAGTGACCCGGGACAGAACTACAATGAGCAGTTCTTC
CDR3: CASDPGQNYNEQFF

D: -
J: TRBJ1-5
V: TRBV12-3/TRBV12-4
size: -
DNA: TGTGCCAGCAGCCCAGAATATCAGCCCCAGCATTTT
CDR3: CASSPEYQPQHF

D: -
J: TRBJ1-2
V: TRBV7-9
size: -
DNA: TGTGCCAGCAGCCTGGAGGGATGGGGCTACACCTTC
CDR3: CASSLEGWGYTF

D: TRBD1
J: TRBJ1-5
V: TRBV6-1
size: few
DNA: TGTGCCAGCAGTGAGAGACAGGGGAGGGGCAATCAGCCCCAGCATTTT
CDR3: CASSERQGRGNQPQHF

D: -
J: TRBJ2-1
V: TRBV7-9
size: -
DNA: TGTGCCAGCATCCCCTCGACTGGTCTCACTGAGCAGTTCTTC
CDR3: CASIPSTGLTEQFF

D: -
J: TRBJ1-1
V: TRBV7-3
size: -
DNA: TGTGCCAGCAGCAAGCGAACTCGAGTGAACACGGAAGCTTTCTTT
CDR3: CASSKRTRVNTEAFF

D: TRBD2
J: TRBJ2-1
V: TRBV4-1
size: -
DNA: TGCGCCAGCAGCCAAGTCGGGACTAGCGGGAGGTATGAGCAGTTCTTC
CDR3: CASSQVGTSGRYEQFF

D: TRBD2
J: TRBJ2-2
V: TRBV10-2
size: -
DNA: TGCGCCAGCAGTCATACTAGCGGGAGGGTTCCCGGGGAGCTGTTTTTT
CDR3: CASSHTSGRVPGELFF

D: -
J: TRBJ1-1
V: TRBV5-1
size: -
DNA: TGCGCCAGCAGCTTGGCCAATCGAGGCGGCCCTGAAGCTTTCTTT
CDR3: CASSLANRGGPEAFF

D: TRBD2
J: TRBJ2-3
V: TRBV5-4
size: -
DNA: TGTGCCAGCAGCACCCGACTAGCTTCCACAGATACGCAGTATTTT
CDR3: CASSTRLASTDTQYF

D: TRBD1
J: TRBJ2-2
V: TRBV27
size: -
DNA: TGTGCCAGCAGAGTGACAGGGGGGAACGCCGGGGAGCTGTTTTTT
CDR3: CASRVTGGNAGELFF

D: -
J: TRBJ1-6
V: TRBV20-1
size: -
DNA: TGCAGTGCTAGTCCCCAGGGATGGTCACCCCTCCACTTT
CDR3: CSASPQGWSPLHF

D: TRBD1
J: TRBJ1-1
V: TRBV11-1
size: -
DNA: TGTGCCAGCAGCTTAAGACAGGGGGGAGGCACTGAAGCTTTCTTT
CDR3: CASSLRQGGGTEAFF

D: TRBD1
J: TRBJ1-2
V: TRBV2
size: -
DNA: TGTGCCAGCAGAGAAAACAATCGACAGGGTTCTAACTATGGCTACACCTTC
CDR3: CASRENNRQGSNYGYTF

D: TRBD2
J: TRBJ2-7
V: TRBV4-1
size: -
DNA: TGCGCCAGCAGCGTAACCGGGACTAGTCCCCAGTACGAGCAGTACTTC
CDR3: CASSVTGTSPQYEQYF

D: TRBD2
J: TRBJ2-1
V: TRBV9
size: -
DNA: TGTGCCAGCAGCGTAGTGGTAGCGGGGGGGCCGAATGAGCAGTTCTTC
CDR3: CASSVVVAGGPNEQFF

D: -
J: TRBJ1-1
V: TRBV6-5
size: -
DNA: TGTGCCAGCAGTTACGAGTACTCGTCCACTGAAGCTTTCTTT
CDR3: CASSYEYSSTEAFF

D: -
J: TRBJ1-2
V: TRBV6-6
size: -
DNA: TGTGCCAGCAGTTACGACAGGAACTATGGCTACACCTTC
CDR3: CASSYDRNYGYTF

D: TRBD2
J: TRBJ2-3
V: TRBV10-1
size: once
DNA: TGCGCCAGTCATGAGGGACTACCCACTAGCACAGATACGCAGTATTTT
CDR3: CASHEGLPTSTDTQYF

D: TRBD2
J: TRBJ2-5
V: TRBV27
size: -
DNA: TGTGCCAGCAGCCCCACCCGGGGGGGCGGGGAGACCCAGTACTTC
CDR3: CASSPTRGGGETQYF

D: TRBD1
J: TRBJ1-1
V: TRBV5-8
size: -
DNA: TGTGCCAGCAGCTTAGGGACAGGACCCACTGAAGCTTTCTTT
CDR3: CASSLGTGPTEAFF

D: TRBD1
J: TRBJ1-2
V: TRBV19
size: -
DNA: TGTGCCAGTAGTGCAGGGGGCTATGGCTACACCTTC
CDR3: CASSAGGYGYTF

D: -
J: TRBJ1-1
V: TRBV7-9
size: -
DNA: TGTGCCAGCATTATACTGCCGGGGGACACTGAAGCTTTCTTT
CDR3: CASIILPGDTEAFF

D: -
J: TRBJ2-6
V: TRBV30
size: -
DNA: TGTGCCTGGAGGCAGGGGAGCTCTGGGGCCAACGTCCTGACTTTC
CDR3: CAWRQGSSGANVLTF

D: -
J: TRBJ2-4
V: TRBV7-9
size: few
DNA: TGTGCCAGCAGCCCAGGCAGGGGAAACATTCAGTACTTC
CDR3: CASSPGRGNIQYF

D: -
J: TRBJ1-3
V: TRBV11-2
size: few
DNA: TGTGCCAGCAATACAGGGACAAGCACCATATATTTT
CDR3: CASNTGTSTIYF

D: -
J: TRBJ2-3
V: TRBV2
size: -
DNA: TGTGCCAGCAGAGCACAGGGTTTCAGGACAGATACGCAGTATTTT
CDR3: CASRAQGFRTDTQYF

D: -
J: TRBJ2-1
V: TRBV9
size: few
DNA: TGTGCCAGCAGCACTGGGGGGAGCTCCTACAATGAGCAGTTCTTC
CDR3: CASSTGGSSYNEQFF

D: -
J: TRBJ2-1
V: TRBV7-8
size: few
DNA: TGTGCCAGCAGCCCTCTGCTAGCGCCCGTCTACAATGAGCAGTTCTTC
CDR3: CASSPLLAPVYNEQFF

D: -
J: TRBJ2-4
V: TRBV29-1
size: -
DNA: TGCAGCGTCTCCCTAGGGGTAAACATTCAGTACTTC
CDR3: CSVSLGVNIQYF

D: TRBD2
J: TRBJ2-1
V: TRBV10-3
size: -
DNA: TGTGCCATCAGTGCTCAATCAGGGACTAGCAGTTCGGGGACGCAGTTCTTC
CDR3: CAISAQSGTSSSGTQFF

D: TRBD1
J: TRBJ1-5
V: TRBV5-6
size: many
DNA: TGTGCCAGCAGTTCTACAGGGGGCACCGGCAATCAGCCCCAGCATTTT
CDR3: CASSSTGGTGNQPQHF

D: -
J: TRBJ1-2
V: TRBV4-1
size: -
DNA: TGCGCCAGCAGCCAAGCCCGGACAGTGGATTATGGCTACACCTTC
CDR3: CASSQARTVDYGYTF

D: TRBD1
J: TRBJ2-1
V: TRBV5-1
size: -
DNA: TGCGCCAGCAGCTTAGGGACAGGGGTTGTCAATGAGCAGTTCTTC
CDR3: CASSLGTGVVNEQFF

D: TRBD2
J: TRBJ2-7
V: TRBV30
size: once
DNA: TGTGCCTTGAACGGGGAGGCGGGAGCCAGCTCCTACGAGCAGTACTTC
CDR3: CALNGEAGASSYEQYF

D: -
J: TRBJ1-2
V: TRBV5-6
size: -
DNA: TGTGCCAGCAGCTCGATTGGGCTTCACACCTTC
CDR3: CASSSIGLHTF

D: TRBD2
J: TRBJ2-7
V: TRBV7-6
size: -
DNA: TGTGCCAGCAGCTTAGGGTTAGGGGGAACTAGCGGGTCCTACGAGCAGTACTTC
CDR3: CASSLGLGGTSGSYEQYF

D: -
J: TRBJ1-6
V: TRBV2
size: -
DNA: TGTGCCAGTCACGGGAATAATTCACCCCTCCACTTT
CDR3: CASHGNNSPLHF